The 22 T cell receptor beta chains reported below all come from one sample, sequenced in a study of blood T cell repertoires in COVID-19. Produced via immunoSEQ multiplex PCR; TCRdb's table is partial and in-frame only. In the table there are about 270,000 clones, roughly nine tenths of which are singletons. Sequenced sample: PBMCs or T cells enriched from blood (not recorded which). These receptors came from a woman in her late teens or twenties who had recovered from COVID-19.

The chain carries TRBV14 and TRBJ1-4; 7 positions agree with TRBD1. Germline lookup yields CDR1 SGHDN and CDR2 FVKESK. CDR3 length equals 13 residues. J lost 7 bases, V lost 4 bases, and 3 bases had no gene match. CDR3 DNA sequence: TGTGCCAGCAGCCGGACAGGTTCTGAAAAACTGTTTTTT. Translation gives CASSRTGSEKLFF.

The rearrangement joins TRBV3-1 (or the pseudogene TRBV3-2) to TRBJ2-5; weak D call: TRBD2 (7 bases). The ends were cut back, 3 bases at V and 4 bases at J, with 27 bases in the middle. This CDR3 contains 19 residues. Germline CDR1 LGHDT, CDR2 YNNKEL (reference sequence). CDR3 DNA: TGTGCCAGCAGCCAGTGGGGAGGGGGGGCGACCATTCCCGGAGAGACCCAGTACTTC. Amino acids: CASSQWGGGATIPGETQYF.

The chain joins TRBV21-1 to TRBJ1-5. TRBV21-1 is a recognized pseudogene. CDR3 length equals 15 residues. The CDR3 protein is CASSKALAGYQPQHF. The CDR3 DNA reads TGTGCCAGCAGCAAAGCGCTGGCGGGGTATCAGCCCCAGCATTTT.

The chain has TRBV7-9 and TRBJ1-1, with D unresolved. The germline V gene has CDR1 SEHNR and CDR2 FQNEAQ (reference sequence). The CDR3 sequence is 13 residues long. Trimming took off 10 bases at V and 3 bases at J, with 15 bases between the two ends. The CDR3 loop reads CATNRRWDTEAFF. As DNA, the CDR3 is TGTGCCACCAATAGGAGGTGGGACACTGAAGCTTTCTTT.

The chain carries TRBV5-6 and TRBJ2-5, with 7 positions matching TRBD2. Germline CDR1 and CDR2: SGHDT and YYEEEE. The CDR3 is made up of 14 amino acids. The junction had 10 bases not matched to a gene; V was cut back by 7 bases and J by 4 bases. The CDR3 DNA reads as TGTGCCAGCCTATACAAATGGGGGGGAGAGACCCAGTACTTC. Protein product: CASLYKWGGETQYF.

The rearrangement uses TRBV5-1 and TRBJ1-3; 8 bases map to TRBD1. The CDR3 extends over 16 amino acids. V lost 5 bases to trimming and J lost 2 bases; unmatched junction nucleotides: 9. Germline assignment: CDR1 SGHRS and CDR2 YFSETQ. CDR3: CASSLNPGGTGNTIYF. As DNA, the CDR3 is TGCGCCAGCAGTTTGAACCCAGGGGGCACTGGAAACACCATATATTTT.

The CDR3 protein is CATSRDRTGEFF. The DNA of the CDR3 is TGTGCCACCAGCAGAGATCGGACAGGGGAGTTCTTC. The J gene is TRBJ2-1, the V gene TRBV15, with 9 bases aligning to TRBD1. Germline CDR1 LNHNV, CDR2 YYDKDF (reference sequence). The CDR3 length is 12 residues. J lost 14 bases, V lost 0 bases, and 2 bases had no gene match.

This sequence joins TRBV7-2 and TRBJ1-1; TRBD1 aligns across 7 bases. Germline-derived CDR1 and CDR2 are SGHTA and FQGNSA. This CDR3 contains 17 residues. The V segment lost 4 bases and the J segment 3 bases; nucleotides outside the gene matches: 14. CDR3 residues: CASSSLQGIGADTEAFF. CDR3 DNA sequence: TGTGCCAGCAGCTCCCTACAGGGGATCGGGGCTGACACTGAAGCTTTCTTT.

The DNA for the CDR3 is TGTGCCAGCAGCCAGGGTTCGCCTGGAAACACCATATATTTT. Translated: CASSQGSPGNTIYF. The gene calls are TRBV6-5 and TRBJ1-3; the D gene is possibly TRBD1 (5 bases). V lost 6 bases and J lost 2, with 11 bases in between. The CDR3 runs 14 residues. The V gene's germline CDR1 is MNHEY and CDR2 SVGAGI.

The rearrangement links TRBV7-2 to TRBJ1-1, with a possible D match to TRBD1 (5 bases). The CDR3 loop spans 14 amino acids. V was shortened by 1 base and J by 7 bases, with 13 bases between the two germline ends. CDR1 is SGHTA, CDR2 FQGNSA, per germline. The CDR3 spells CASSLVRGSIEAFF. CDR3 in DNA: TGTGCCAGCAGCTTAGTGCGGGGGTCCATTGAAGCTTTCTTT.

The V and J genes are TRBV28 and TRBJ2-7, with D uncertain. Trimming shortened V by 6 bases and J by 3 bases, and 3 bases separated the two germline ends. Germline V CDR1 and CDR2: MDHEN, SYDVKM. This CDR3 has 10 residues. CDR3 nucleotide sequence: TGTGCCAGCAGCCACTACGAGCAGTACTTC. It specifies CASSHYEQYF.

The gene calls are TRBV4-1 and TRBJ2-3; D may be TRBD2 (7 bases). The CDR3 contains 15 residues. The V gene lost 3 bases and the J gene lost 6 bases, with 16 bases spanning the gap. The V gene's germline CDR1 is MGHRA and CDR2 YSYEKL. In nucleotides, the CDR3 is TGCGCCAGCAGCCAGGCCACGGGGGGCCGGGATACGCAGTATTTT. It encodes CASSQATGGRDTQYF.

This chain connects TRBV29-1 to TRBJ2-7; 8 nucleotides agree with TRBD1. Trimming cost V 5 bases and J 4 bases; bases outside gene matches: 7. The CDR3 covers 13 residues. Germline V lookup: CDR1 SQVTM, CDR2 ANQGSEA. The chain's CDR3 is CSVTQGADYEQYF. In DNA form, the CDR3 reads TGCAGCGTTACCCAGGGGGCGGATTACGAGCAGTACTTC.

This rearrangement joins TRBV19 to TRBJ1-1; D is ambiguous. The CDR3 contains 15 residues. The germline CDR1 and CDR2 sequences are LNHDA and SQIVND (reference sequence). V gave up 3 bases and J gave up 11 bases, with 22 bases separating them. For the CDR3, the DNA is TGTGCCAGTAGTATTGGCCCCTCGGCCACTGAAGCGGCTTTCTTT. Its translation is CASSIGPSATEAAFF.

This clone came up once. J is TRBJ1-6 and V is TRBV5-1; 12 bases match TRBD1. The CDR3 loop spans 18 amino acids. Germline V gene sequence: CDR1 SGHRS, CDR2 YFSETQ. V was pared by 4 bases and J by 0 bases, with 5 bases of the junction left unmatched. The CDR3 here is CASSEGTGGSSYNSPLHF. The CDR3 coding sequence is TGCGCCAGCAGCGAAGGGACAGGGGGCAGCTCCTATAATTCACCCCTCCACTTT. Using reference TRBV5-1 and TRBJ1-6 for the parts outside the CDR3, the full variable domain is KAGVTQTPRYLIKTRGQQVTLSCSPISGHRSVSWYQQTPGQGLQFLFEYFSETQRNKGNFPGRFSGRQFSNSRSEMNVSTLELGDSALYLCASSEGTGGSSYNSPLHFGNGTRLTVT.

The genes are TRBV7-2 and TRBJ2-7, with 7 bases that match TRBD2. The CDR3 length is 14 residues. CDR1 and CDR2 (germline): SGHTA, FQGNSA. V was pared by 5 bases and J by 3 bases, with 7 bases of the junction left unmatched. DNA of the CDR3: TGTGCCAGCAGCCCGCGGGGGACCTTCTACGAGCAGTACTTC. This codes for CASSPRGTFYEQYF. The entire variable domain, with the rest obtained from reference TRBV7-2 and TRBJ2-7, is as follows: GAGVSQSPSNKVTEKGKDVELRCDPISGHTALYWYRQSLGQGLEFLIYFQGNSAPDKSGLPSDRFSAERTGGSVSTLTIQRTQQEDSAVYLCASSPRGTFYEQYFGPGTRLTVT.

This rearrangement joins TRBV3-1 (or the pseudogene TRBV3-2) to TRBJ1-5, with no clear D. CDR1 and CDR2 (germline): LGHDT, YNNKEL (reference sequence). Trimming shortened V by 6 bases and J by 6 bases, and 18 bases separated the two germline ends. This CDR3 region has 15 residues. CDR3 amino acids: CASSLNPGFSQPQHF. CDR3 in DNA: TGTGCCAGCAGTCTTAATCCCGGGTTCAGTCAGCCCCAGCATTTT.

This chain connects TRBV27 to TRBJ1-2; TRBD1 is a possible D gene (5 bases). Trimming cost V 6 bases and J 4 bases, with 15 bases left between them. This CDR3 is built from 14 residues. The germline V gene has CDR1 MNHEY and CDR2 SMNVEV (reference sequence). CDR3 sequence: CASRTTGVGYGYTF. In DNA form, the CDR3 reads TGTGCCAGCAGGACCACGGGGGTCGGCTATGGCTACACCTTC.

CDR3 nucleotides: TGTGCCAGCTCACAAGACCGGGACAGCTACGAGCAGTACTTC. Translation gives CASSQDRDSYEQYF. The chain links TRBV18 to TRBJ2-7; 7 bases are a match to TRBD1. Germline values: CDR1 KGHSH, CDR2 LQKENI. This CDR3 comprises 14 residues. The junction had 6 bases not matched to a gene; V was cut back by 4 bases and J by 3 bases.

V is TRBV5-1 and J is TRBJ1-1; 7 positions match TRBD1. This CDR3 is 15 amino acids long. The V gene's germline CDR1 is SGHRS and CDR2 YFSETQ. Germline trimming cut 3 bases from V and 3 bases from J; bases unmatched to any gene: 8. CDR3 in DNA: TGCGCCAGCAGCTACGGGACAGCAATGGACACTGAAGCTTTCTTT. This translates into CASSYGTAMDTEAFF.

Here the CDR3 reads CASSQSGTGQVDTQYF. Written as DNA, the CDR3 is TGCGCCAGCAGTCAGTCCGGGACAGGGCAGGTAGATACGCAGTATTTT. V gene TRBV23-1 combines with J gene TRBJ2-3; 9 nucleotides match TRBD1. TRBV23-1 belongs to the ORF category, with a function that is uncertain. The CDR3 extends over 16 amino acids. V shed 3 bases and J 5 bases; nucleotides not matched to a gene: 9.

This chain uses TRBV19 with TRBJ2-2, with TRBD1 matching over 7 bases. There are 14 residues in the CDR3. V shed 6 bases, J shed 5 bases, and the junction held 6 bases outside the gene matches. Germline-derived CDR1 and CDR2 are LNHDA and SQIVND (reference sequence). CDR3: CASRKGQSTGELFF. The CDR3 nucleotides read TGTGCCAGTAGGAAGGGACAGTCAACCGGGGAGCTGTTTTTT. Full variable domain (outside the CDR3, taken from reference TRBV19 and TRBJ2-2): DGGITQSPKYLFRKEGQNVTLSCEQNLNHDAMYWYRQDPGQGLRLIYYSQIVNDFQKGDIAEGYSVSREKKESFPLTVTSAQKNPTAFYLCASRKGQSTGELFFGEGSRLTVL.